Described below is a single T cell receptor beta chain sequence and its context. Seattle patients were enrolled during active infection and followed longitudinally. In the source study's methods: Researchers report that nucleated cell counts were estimated from reference gene primer amplification. Method: immunoSEQ multiplex PCR; TCRdb's copy keeps in-frame clones and lacks some. That table gives V, J and clone size, and the DNA gave D and trimming. The sample yields some 500,000 clones, approximately 91% seen once. Trimming took off 6 bases at V and 0 bases at J, with 11 bases between the two ends. CDR3 length: 14 residues. Germline loops: CDR1 MDHEN, CDR2 SYDVKM. The data are from a study of blood T cell repertoires in COVID-19. Study at large: T cells, B-cell-depleted T cells, or PBMCs provided the cDNA or gDNA that served as material.

This TCR derives from a woman aged 45-59 years with COVID-19, enrolled during active disease. The chain combines TRBV28 with TRBJ1-1; unclear D gene. Sequenced input: peripheral blood. The CDR3 nucleotides read TGTGCCAGCAGCCCTGGGAGGATGAACACTGAAGCTTTCTTT. Residues: CASSPGRMNTEAFF.